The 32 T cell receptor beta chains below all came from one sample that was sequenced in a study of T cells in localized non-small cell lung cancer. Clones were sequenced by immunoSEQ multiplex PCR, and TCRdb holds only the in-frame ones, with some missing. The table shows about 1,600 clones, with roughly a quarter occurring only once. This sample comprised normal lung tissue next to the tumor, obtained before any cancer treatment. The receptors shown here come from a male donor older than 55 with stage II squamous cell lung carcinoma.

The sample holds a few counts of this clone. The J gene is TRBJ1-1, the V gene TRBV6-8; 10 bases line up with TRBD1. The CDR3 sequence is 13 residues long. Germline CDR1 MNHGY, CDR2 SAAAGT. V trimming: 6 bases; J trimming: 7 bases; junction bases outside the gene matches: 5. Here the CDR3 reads CASRGQGVGEAFF. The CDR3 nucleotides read TGTGCCAGCAGAGGACAGGGGGTTGGTGAAGCTTTCTTT.

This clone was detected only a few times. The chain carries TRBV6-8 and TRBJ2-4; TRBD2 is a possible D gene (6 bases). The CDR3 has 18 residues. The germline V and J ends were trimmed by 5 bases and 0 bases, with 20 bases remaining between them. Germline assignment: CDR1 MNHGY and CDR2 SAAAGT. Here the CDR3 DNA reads TGTGCCAGCAGTGACGGAGTGGGGCAGGGACTAGCCAAAAACATTCAGTACTTC. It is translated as CASSDGVGQGLAKNIQYF.

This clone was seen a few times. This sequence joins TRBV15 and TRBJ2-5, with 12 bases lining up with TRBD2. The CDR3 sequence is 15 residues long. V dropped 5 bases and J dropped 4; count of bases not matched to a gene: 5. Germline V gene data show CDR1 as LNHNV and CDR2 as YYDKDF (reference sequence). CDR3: CATSWASGGAETQYF. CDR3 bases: TGTGCCACCAGCTGGGCTAGCGGGGGGGCAGAGACCCAGTACTTC.

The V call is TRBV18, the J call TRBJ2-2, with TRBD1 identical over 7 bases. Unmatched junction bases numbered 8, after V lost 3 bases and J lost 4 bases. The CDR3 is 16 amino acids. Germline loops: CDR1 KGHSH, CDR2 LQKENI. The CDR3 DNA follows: TGTGCCAGCTCACCCAGACAGGGCCAAAGCACCGGGGAGCTGTTTTTT. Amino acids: CASSPRQGQSTGELFF.

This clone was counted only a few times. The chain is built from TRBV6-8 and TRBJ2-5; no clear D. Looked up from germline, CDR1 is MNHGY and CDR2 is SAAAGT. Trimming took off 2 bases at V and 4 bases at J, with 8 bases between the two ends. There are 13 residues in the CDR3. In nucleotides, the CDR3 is TGTGCCAGCAGTTACGGACCCGGAGAGACCCAGTACTTC. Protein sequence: CASSYGPGETQYF.

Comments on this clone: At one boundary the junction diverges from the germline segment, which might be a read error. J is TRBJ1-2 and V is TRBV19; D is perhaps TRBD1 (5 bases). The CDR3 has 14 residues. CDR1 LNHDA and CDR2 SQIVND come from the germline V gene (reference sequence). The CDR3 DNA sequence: TGTGCCAGTAGTATAGGCAGGGATAACTATGGCTATACCTTC. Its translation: CASSIGRDNYGYTF.

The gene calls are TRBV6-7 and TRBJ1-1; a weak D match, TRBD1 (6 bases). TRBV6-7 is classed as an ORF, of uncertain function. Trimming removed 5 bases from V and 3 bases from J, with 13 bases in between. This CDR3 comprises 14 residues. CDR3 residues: CASSHIQGDTEAFF. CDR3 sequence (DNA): TGTGCCAGCAGTCATATACAGGGTGACACTGAAGCTTTCTTT.

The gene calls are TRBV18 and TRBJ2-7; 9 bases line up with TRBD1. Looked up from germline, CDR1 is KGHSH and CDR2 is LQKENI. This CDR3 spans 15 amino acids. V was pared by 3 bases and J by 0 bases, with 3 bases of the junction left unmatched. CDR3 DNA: TGTGCCAGCTCACCGGGACAGGGAGCCTCCTACGAGCAGTACTTC. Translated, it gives CASSPGQGASYEQYF.

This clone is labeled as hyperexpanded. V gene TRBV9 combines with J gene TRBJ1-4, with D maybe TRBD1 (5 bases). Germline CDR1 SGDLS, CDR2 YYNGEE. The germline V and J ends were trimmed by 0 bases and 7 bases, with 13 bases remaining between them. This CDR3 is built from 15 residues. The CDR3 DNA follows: TGTGCCAGCAGCGTAGGGCAGGGCCCAACTGAAAAACTGTTTTTT. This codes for CASSVGQGPTEKLFF.

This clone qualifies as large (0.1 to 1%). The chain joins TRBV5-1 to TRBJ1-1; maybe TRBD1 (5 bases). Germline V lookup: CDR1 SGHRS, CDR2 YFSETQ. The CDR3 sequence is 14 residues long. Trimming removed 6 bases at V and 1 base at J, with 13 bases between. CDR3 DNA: TGCGCCAGCACACAGGCAGCCGGGAACACTGAAGCTTTCTTT. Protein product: CASTQAAGNTEAFF.

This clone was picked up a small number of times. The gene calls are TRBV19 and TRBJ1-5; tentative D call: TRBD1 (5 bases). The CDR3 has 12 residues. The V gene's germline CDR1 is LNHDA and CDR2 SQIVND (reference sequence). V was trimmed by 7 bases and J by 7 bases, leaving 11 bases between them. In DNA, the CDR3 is TGTGCCAGTACCCAGGGATTCCAGCCCCAGCATTTT. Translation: CASTQGFQPQHF. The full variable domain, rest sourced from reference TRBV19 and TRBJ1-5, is DGGITQSPKYLFRKEGQNVTLSCEQNLNHDAMYWYRQDPGQGLRLIYYSQIVNDFQKGDIAEGYSVSREKKESFPLTVTSAQKNPTAFYLCASTQGFQPQHFGDGTRLSIL.

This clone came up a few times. CDR3 amino acids: CASSLDRAGELFF. The CDR3 DNA is TGCGCCAGCAGCCTAGACAGGGCTGGGGAGCTGTTTTTT. The chain combines TRBV23-1 with TRBJ2-2, with 7 bases aligning to TRBD1. TRBV23-1 is known as an ORF, though its function is uncertain. J gave up 8 bases and V 6 bases, and 6 bases lay outside the gene matches. CDR3 length: 13 residues.

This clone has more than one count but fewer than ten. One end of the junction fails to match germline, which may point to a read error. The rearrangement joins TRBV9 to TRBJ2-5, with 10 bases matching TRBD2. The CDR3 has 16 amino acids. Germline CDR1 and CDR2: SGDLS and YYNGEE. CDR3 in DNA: TGTGCCAGCAGTGAATTTGTAGCGGGGGGTGAAGAGACTCAGTACTTC. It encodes CASSEFVAGGEETQYF.

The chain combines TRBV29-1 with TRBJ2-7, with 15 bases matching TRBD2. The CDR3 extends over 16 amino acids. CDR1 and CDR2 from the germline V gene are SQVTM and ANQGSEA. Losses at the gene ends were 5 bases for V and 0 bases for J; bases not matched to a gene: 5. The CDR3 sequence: CSVKGLAGGNSYEQYF. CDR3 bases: TGCAGCGTTAAAGGACTAGCGGGGGGGAACTCCTACGAGCAGTACTTC.

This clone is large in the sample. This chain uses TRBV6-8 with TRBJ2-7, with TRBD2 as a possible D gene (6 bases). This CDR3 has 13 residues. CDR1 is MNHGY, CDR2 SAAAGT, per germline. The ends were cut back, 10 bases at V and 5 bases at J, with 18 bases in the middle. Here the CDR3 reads CATGWASENEQYF. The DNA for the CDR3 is TGTGCCACCGGGTGGGCTAGCGAGAACGAGCAGTACTTC.

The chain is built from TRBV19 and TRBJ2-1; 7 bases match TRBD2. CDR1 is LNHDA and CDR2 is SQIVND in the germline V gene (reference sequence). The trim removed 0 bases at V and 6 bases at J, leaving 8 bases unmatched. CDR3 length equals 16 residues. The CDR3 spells CASSIDGSGELNEQFF. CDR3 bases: TGTGCCAGTAGTATAGATGGAAGCGGGGAGCTCAATGAGCAGTTCTTC.

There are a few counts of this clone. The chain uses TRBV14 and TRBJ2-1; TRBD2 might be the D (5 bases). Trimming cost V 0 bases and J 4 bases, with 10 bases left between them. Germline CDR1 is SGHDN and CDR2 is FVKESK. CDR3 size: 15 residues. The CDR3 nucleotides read TGTGCCAGCAGCCAAGAATTGACTACGTACAATGAGCAGTTCTTC. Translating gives CASSQELTTYNEQFF.

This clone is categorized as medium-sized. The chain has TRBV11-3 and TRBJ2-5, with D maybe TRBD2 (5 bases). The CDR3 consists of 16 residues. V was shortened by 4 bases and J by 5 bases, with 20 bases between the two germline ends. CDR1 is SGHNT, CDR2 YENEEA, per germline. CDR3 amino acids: CASSSVSGLGRETQYF. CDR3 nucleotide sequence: TGTGCCAGCAGCTCGGTATCCGGACTTGGACGGGAGACCCAGTACTTC.

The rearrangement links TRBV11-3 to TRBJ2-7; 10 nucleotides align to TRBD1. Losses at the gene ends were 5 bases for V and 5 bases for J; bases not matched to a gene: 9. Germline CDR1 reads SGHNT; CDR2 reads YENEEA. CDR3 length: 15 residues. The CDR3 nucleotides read TGTGCCAGCAGCCGCCGGGACAGGGGAGTCAACGAGCAGTACTTC. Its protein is CASSRRDRGVNEQYF.

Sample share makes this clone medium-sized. This CDR3 reads CASREGAQYNEQFF. In nucleotides, the CDR3 is TGTGCCAGCAGGGAGGGGGCCCAATACAATGAGCAGTTCTTC. This chain links TRBV6-8 with TRBJ2-1, with D perhaps TRBD1 (7 bases). CDR3 size: 14 residues. Per the germline V gene, CDR1 is MNHGY and CDR2 is SAAAGT. The V and J ends lost 6 bases and 4 bases respectively, with 13 bases between them.

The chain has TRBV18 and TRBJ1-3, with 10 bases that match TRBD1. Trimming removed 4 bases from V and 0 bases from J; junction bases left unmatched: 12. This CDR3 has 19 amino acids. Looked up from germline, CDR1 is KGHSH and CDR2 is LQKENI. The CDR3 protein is CASSRRQGAELSSGNTIYF. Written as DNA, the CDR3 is TGTGCCAGCTCACGACGACAGGGGGCCGAGTTAAGCTCTGGAAACACCATATATTTT.

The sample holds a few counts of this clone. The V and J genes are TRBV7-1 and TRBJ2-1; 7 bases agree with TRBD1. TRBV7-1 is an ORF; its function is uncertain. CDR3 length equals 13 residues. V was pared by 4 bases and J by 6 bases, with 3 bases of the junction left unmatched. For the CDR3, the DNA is TGTGCCAGCAGCTACGGGACAGCCAATGAGCAGTTCTTC. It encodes CASSYGTANEQFF.

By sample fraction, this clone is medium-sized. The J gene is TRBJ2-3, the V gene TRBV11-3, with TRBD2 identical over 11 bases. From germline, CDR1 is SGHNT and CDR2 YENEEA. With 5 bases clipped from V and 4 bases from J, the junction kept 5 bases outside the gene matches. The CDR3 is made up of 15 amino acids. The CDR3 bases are TGTGCCAGCAGCCTACCGACTAGCGGGGCAGATACGCAGTATTTT. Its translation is CASSLPTSGADTQYF.

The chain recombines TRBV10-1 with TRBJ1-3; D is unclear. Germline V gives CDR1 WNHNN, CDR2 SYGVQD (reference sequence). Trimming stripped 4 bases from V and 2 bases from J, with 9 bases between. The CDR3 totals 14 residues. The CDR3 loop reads CASSAGVPGNTIYF. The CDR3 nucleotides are TGCGCCAGCAGTGCGGGTGTCCCTGGAAACACCATATATTTT.

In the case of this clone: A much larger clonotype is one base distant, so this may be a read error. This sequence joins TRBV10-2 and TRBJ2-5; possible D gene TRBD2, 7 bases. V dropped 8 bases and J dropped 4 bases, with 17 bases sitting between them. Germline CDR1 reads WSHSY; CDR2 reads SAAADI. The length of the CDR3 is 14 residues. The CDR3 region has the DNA TGCGCCAGCTTAGGGGGAGGGCCGGGAGAGACCCAGTACTTC. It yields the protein CASLGGGPGETQYF.

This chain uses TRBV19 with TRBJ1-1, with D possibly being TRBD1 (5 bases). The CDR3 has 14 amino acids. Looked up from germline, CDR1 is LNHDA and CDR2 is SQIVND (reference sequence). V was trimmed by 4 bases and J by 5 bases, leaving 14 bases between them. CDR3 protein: CASSNPGRATEAFF. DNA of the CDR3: TGTGCCAGTAGTAATCCGGGCAGGGCGACTGAAGCTTTCTTT.

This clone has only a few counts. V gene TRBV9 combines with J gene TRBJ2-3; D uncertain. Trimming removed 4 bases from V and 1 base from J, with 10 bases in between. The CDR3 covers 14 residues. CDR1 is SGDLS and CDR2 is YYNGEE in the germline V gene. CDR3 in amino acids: CASSPEQRTDTQYF. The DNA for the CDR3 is TGTGCCAGCAGCCCCGAACAGCGCACAGATACGCAGTATTTT.

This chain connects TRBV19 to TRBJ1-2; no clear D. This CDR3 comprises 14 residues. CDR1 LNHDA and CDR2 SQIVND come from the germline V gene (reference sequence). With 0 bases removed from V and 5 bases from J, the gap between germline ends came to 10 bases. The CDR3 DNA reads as TGTGCCAGTAGTATAGAGAGTCCAACTTATGGCTACACCTTC. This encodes CASSIESPTYGYTF. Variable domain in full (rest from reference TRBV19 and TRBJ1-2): DGGITQSPKYLFRKEGQNVTLSCEQNLNHDAMYWYRQDPGQGLRLIYYSQIVNDFQKGDIAEGYSVSREKKESFPLTVTSAQKNPTAFYLCASSIESPTYGYTFGSGTRLTVV.

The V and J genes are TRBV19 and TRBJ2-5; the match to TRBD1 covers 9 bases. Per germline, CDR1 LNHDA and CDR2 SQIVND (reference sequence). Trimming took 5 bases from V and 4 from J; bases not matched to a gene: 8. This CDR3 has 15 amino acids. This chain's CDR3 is CASSSGTGRRETQYF. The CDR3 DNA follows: TGTGCCAGTAGTTCGGGGACAGGGAGGAGAGAGACCCAGTACTTC.

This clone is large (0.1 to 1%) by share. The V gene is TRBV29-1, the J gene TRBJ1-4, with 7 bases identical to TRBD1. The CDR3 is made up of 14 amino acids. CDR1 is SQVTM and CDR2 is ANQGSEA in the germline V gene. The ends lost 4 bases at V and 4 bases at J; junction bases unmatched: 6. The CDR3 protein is CSVAPGQSNEKLFF. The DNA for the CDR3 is TGCAGCGTTGCTCCGGGACAGAGTAATGAAAAACTGTTTTTT.

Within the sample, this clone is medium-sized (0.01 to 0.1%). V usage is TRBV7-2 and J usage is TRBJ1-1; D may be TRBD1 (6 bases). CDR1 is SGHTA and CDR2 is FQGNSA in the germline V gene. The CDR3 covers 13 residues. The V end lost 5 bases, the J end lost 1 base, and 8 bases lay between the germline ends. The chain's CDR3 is CASSRQENTEAFF. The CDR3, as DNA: TGTGCCAGCAGCCGACAGGAGAACACTGAAGCTTTCTTT.

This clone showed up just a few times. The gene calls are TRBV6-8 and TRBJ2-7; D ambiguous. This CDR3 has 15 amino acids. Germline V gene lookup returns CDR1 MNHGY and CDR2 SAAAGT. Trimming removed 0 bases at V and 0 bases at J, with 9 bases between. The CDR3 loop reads CASSYSRQPSYEQYF. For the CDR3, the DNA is TGTGCCAGCAGTTACTCGCGTCAGCCCTCCTACGAGCAGTACTTC.